The T cell receptor (beta chain) under discussion was sequenced for a study of T cell responses to AZD1222 COVID-19 vaccine. About the study: Second doses at about 4 or about 12 weeks were pooled. General study results and limits: Clonal diversity may have been underestimated in mostly white British donors.

Repertoires were generated with immunoSEQ multiplex PCR, while TCRdb's copy carries only in-frame clones and drops some. The sample has 140,000 or so clones; approximately 89% are singletons. V lost 0 bases and J 4 bases, leaving 10 bases between the germline ends. The CDR3 is made up of 14 amino acids. Germline-derived CDR1 and CDR2 are GTSNPN and SVGIG (reference sequence). To note about this clone: Its target is not known.

Sequenced here: peripheral blood, sampled on day 0 of AZD1222 vaccination. The V gene is TRBV30, the J gene TRBJ1-3; no clear D gene. This sequence was found in an adult in good health. The CDR3 here is CAWSVRAPGNTIYF. Written as DNA, the CDR3 is TGTGCCTGGAGTGTACGGGCCCCCGGAAACACCATATATTTT.